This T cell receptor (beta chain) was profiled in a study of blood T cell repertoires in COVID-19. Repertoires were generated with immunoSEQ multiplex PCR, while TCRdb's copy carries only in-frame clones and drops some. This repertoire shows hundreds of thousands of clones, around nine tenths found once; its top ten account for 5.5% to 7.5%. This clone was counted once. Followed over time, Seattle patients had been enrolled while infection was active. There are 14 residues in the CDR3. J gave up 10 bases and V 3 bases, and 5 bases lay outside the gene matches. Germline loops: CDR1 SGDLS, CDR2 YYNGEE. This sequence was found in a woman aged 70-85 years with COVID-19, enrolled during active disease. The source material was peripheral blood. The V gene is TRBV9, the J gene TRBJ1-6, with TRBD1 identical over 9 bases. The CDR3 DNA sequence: TGTGCCAGCAGCGCCGGGACAGGGAGATCACCCCTCCACTTT. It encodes CASSAGTGRSPLHF. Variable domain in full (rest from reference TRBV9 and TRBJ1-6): DSGVTQTPKHLITATGQRVTLRCSPRSGDLSVYWYQQSLDQGLQFLIQYYNGEERAKGNILERFSAQQFPDLHSELNLSSLELGDSALYFCASSAGTGRSPLHFGNGTRLTVT.